A single sample is the source of the 6 T cell receptor beta chains below, sequenced in a study of blood T cells in healthy people across ages. The second PCR ran about 6 to 12 cycles with a sample-barcoded 5' primer and J-beta primers. Via MiXCR, TCRdb re-called the 5' RACE reads, giving one row per CDR3 protein. This sample has 650,000 to 800,000 distinct CDR3 sequences, with around 43% found just once. Sequencing was done on a sample of blood. All receptors derive from a man aged 60 to 69 in good health.

V usage is TRBV30 and J usage is TRBJ1-6; possibly TRBD1 for D (5 bases). This CDR3 comprises 15 residues. Trimming took off 5 bases at V and 2 bases at J, with 13 bases between the two ends. Germline CDR1 reads GTSNPN; CDR2 reads SVGIG (reference sequence). CDR3 DNA: TGTGCCTGGGCGCAGGGAATGGCCTATAATTCACCCCTCCACTTT. It yields the protein CAWAQGMAYNSPLHF.

V usage is TRBV7-2 and J usage is TRBJ1-5; possibly TRBD1 for D (5 bases). In germline, CDR1 is SGHTA, CDR2 FQGNSA. Trimming shortened V by 2 bases and J by 4 bases, and 12 bases separated the two germline ends. The CDR3 sequence is 15 residues long. DNA of the CDR3: TGTGCCAGCAGCTTACATGTTGGGGGAAATCAGCCCCAGCATTTT. It codes for CASSLHVGGNQPQHF.

This clonotype was recorded a few times. The chain recombines TRBV7-2 with TRBJ2-1; TRBD2 matches 10 bases. Unmatched junction bases numbered 7, after V lost 4 bases and J lost 1 base. CDR1 SGHTA and CDR2 FQGNSA come from the germline V gene. This CDR3 spans 17 amino acids. The CDR3 region is CASSSRSGGASYNEQFF. The CDR3 bases are TGTGCCAGCAGCTCCCGGAGCGGGGGGGCGTCCTACAATGAGCAGTTCTTC.

This clonotype has a handful of counts. This chain links TRBV24-1 with TRBJ1-2; the D gene is possibly TRBD1 (5 bases). Germline values: CDR1 KGHDR, CDR2 SFDVKD. V lost 0 bases to trimming and J lost 8 bases, with 9 bases between them. CDR3 size: 13 residues. For the CDR3, the DNA is TGTGCCACCAGTGATTTGCAGGGTGGAGGCTACACCTTC. Translation gives CATSDLQGGGYTF.

This chain joins TRBV6-2 or TRBV6-3 and TRBJ1-1; D is unclear. The CDR3 loop spans 11 amino acids. Trimming pared 2 bases from V and 10 bases from J, leaving 8 bases between. Germline CDR1 reads MNHEY; CDR2 reads SVGEGT. The CDR3 sequence is CASSYPPPAFF. DNA for the CDR3: TGTGCCAGCAGTTACCCTCCTCCAGCTTTCTTT.

The V call is TRBV7-2, the J call TRBJ1-5; D is undetermined. Trimming stripped 0 bases from V and 11 bases from J, with 8 bases between. This CDR3 spans 12 amino acids. Germline V gene lookup returns CDR1 SGHTA and CDR2 FQGNSA. The DNA of the CDR3 is TGTGCCAGCAGCTTAGCGCTTGGGGCCCAGCATTTT. Residues: CASSLALGAQHF. Full variable domain (rest looked up from reference TRBV7-2 and TRBJ1-5): GAGVSQSPSNKVTEKGKDVELRCDPISGHTALYWYRQSLGQGLEFLIYFQGNSAPDKSGLPSDRFSAERTGGSVSTLTIQRTQQEDSAVYLCASSLALGAQHFGDGTRLSIL.